Listed below are T cell receptor beta chains from one sample, sequenced in a study of cytomegalovirus exposure and HLA in healthy donors. The protocol was immunoSEQ multiplex PCR, while the TCRdb copy is restricted to in-frame clones and leaves out a portion. Of under 200,000 clones listed, around 88% are singletons. Sequenced sample: PBMCs. These TCRs come from a man aged 35 to 55 in good health and CMV-seropositive. Each CDR3 is given with its conserved first and last residue. D genes are given only for firm matches.

>TRBJ2-5|TRBD2|TRBV6-4
CASSEPLAVRTQYF
>TRBJ2-7|TRBD1|TRBV5-1
CASNGQGPHEQYF
>TRBJ2-3|TRBD2|TRBV6-4
CASRLGGRGTDTQYF
>TRBJ1-1|.|TRBV28
CASSAYGNMNTEAFF
>TRBJ2-7|TRBD1|TRBV27
CASRTDRGRNEQYF
>TRBJ1-2|TRBD1|TRBV9
CASSVFDRANYGYTF
>TRBJ2-1|TRBD2|TRBV9
CASSTSGGGYNEQFF
>TRBJ2-3|.|TRBV11-2
CASSQKDTQYF
>TRBJ2-1|TRBD2|TRBV19
CASSVSGPSYNEQFF
>TRBJ2-7|TRBD1|TRBV28
CASSPGGQGDHEQYF
>TRBJ1-4|.|TRBV7-9
CASSLSGTNEKLFF
>TRBJ2-1|TRBD2|TRBV4-3
CASSQGASGNNEQFF
>TRBJ2-1|TRBD2|TRBV6-6
CASSESSGTYNEQFF
>TRBJ2-7|TRBD1|TRBV9
CASSPGVGQGSNEQYF
>TRBJ2-2|.|TRBV7-7
CASSLARGPNTGELFF
>TRBJ2-7|.|TRBV7-9
CASSLISSYEQYF
>TRBJ2-5|.|TRBV6-1
CASSLIAEETQYF
>TRBJ1-1|.|TRBV5-6
CASSSDTRNTEAFF
>TRBJ2-2|TRBD1|TRBV5-1
CASKGQGATGELFF
>TRBJ1-5|TRBD1|TRBV6-5
CASSASGTGNQPQHF
>TRBJ1-1|TRBD1|TRBV5-5
CASTLYPGQGNTEAFF
>.|.|TRBV6-1
CASSYRVYEQYF